This TCR beta chain is from a study of cytomegalovirus exposure and HLA in healthy donors (dated 2017 in TCRdb). Turning to the overall study: The 500 to 800 repertoires of the first cohort and the roughly 120 validation repertoires were produced on the same platform, according to a later analysis. The study aimed to test whether cataloging public T cell receptors could reveal signatures of past pathogen exposure. A separate validation cohort of 100 to 150 different subjects was used in addition to the roughly 700-subject first cohort. The study combined high-throughput TCR immunosequencing, statistical association of individual TCRs with disease status, and machine learning to predict cytomegalovirus infection status. The study at large found these results: While some public TCRs were present in many individuals, most TCR sequences turned up only very rarely across donors. The validation cohort had no HLA typing available for a later analysis, so co-occurrence within that cohort was assessed over all 120 or so repertoires. The study gave a list of some 150 TCR beta chains associated with cytomegalovirus. The classifier was reported to diagnose cytomegalovirus status with high specificity and sensitivity in both the original cohort and the validation cohort. A few of the identified cytomegalovirus-associated TCR beta chains were confirmed in vitro to be specific for cytomegalovirus antigens. The authors suggested that the approach could potentially be extended to other disease states and immunological phenotypes. Subsequent analysis determined that TCRs grouped into clusters in the first cohort also showed a tendency toward co-occurrence across the roughly 120 validation repertoires, and approximately 93% of cluster scores exceeded 0.

Receptors were amplified or captured by the immunoSEQ multiplex PCR assay. From the authors' description of their analysis: A statistical classification framework was built for diagnosing cytomegalovirus status from the catalog of TCR beta chain sequences. TCRdb limited this immuneACCESS table to in-frame rearrangements with V and J called. A share of clones is missing; checked studies link under half to unresolved V genes, and the rest is unexplained. D and trimming come from the DNA, and the V and J calls and clone size come from that table. Present in this sample are 200,000 or so clones, about nine tenths of which were seen just once. The top ten constitute around 1.1% of the sample. The donors were included in the validation cohort of approximately 120 subjects, a group kept apart from the roughly 690-subject first cohort. The CDR3 runs 12 residues from the cysteine to the phenylalanine. Solely the CDR3 DNA is kept, with 36 bases framed from the first base. A distance of 9 bases separates the germline ends of V and J, which lose 5 bases and 3 bases respectively. The germline V gene encodes CDR1 SGHRS and CDR2 YFSETQ.

As concerns this clone: The antigen this receptor binds is unknown. Within one base of it there is no much larger clone, and no base qualities were kept.

The V and J segments used are TRBV5-1 and TRBJ2-7; TRBD2 might be the D gene, on 5 matching bases. Sequences were obtained from PBMCs. The TCR originated in a woman aged 18-30 years in good health and CMV-seronegative. The base sequence is TGCGCCAGCAGGCTGGGGAGCTACGAGCAGTACTTC. Its translation reads: CASRLGSYEQYF.